This TCR beta chain was sequenced for a study of shared clonotypes between healthy human individuals. Germline lookup yields CDR1 KGHSH and CDR2 LQKENI. The germline V and J ends were trimmed by 2 bases and 2 bases, with 13 bases remaining between them. This CDR3 has 16 amino acids. It was into CD45RA+ naive and CD45RA-negative memory subsets that the CD4+ cells were split. The data were produced by immunoSEQ multiplex PCR, yet TCRdb's version contains in-frame clones alone and is incomplete. The table includes over 950,000 clones, roughly 77% detected once. The sample comprised memory CD4+ T cells from PBMCs. Subset denoted: CD45RA-negative fraction. J is TRBJ1-3 and V is TRBV18; D not resolved. The clonotype comes from a man between 18 and 35 years old in good health. Some clones in this sample may be carry-over from other donors' samples. The CDR3 nucleotides read TGTGCCAGCTCACCAAGTTCGTCCTATGCTGGAAACACCATATATTTT. This sequence encodes CASSPSSSYAGNTIYF.